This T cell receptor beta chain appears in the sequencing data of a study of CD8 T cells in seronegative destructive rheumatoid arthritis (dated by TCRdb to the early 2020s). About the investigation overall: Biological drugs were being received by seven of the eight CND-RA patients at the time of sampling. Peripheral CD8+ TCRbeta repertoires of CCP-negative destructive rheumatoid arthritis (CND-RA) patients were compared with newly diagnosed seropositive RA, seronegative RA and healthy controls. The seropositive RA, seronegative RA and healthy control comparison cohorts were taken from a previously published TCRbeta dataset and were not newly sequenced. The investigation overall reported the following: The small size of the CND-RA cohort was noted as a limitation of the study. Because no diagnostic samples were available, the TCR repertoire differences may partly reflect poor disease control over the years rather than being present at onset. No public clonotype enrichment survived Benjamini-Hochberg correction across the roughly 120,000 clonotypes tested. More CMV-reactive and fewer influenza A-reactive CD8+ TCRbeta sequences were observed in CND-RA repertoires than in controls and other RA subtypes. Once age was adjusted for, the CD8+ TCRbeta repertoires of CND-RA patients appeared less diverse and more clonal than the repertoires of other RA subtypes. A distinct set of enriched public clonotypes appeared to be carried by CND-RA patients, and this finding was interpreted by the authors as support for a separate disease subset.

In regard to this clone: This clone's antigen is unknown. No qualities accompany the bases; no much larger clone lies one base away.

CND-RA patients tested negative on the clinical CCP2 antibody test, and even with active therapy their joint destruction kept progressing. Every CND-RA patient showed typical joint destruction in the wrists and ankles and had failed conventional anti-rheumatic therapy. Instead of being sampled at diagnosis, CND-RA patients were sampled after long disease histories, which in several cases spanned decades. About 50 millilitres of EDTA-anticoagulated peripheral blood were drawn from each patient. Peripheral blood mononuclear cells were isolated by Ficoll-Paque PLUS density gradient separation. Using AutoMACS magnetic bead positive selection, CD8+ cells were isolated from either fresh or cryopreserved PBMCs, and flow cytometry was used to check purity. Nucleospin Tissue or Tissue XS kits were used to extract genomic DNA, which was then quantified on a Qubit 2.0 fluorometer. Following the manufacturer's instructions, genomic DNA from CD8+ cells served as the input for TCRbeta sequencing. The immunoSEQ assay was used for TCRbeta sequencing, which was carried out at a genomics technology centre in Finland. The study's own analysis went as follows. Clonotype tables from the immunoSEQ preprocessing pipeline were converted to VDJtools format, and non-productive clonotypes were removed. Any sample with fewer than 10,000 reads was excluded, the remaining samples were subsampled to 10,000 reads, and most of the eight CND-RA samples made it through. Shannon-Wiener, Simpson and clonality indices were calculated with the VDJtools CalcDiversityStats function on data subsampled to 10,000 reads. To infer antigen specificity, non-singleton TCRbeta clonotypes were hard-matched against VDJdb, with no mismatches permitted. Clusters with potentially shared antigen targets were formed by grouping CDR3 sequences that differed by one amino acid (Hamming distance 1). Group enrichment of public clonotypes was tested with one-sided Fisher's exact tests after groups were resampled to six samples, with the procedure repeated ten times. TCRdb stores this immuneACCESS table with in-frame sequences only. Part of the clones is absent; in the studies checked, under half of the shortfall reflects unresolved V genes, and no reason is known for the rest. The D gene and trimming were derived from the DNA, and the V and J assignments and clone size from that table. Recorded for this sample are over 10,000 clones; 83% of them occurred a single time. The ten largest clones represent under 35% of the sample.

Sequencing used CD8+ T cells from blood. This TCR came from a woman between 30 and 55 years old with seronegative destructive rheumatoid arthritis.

The DNA reads as follows: TGTGCCAGCAGTGACGGACTAGCGGGGGATACGCAGTATTTT. Protein translation: CASSDGLAGDTQYF. The receptor chain draws on TRBV6-4 and TRBJ2-3; TRBD2 aligns with 12 central bases. At the junction V is shortened by 2 bases and J by 6 bases; bases outside the gene matches: 0. Measured from the cysteine to the phenylalanine, the CDR3 is 14 residues long. The CDR3 DNA has 42 bases and is translated from base 1. According to the germline V gene, CDR1 reads MRHNA and CDR2 reads SNTAGT.